Listed below are T cell receptor beta chains from one sample, sequenced in a study of CD4 T cells in relation to SARS-CoV-2 and coronaviruses. For these receptors, no antigen is known. Data came from immunoSEQ multiplex PCR; TCRdb stores just in-frame clones and leaves some out. This sample carries 21,000 or so clones, just over 75% of them seen once, and the ten largest clones take around 30%. The material sequenced was CD4+ T cells from PBMCs, cultured in vitro. These receptors originate from a human donor in good health. Each CDR3 is given with its conserved first and last residue. The D gene is left open where the match is weak. For some rows the clone size is stated as once, few or many, or as a class when expanded; others skip it.

J gene: TRBJ2-7; D gene: -; V gene: TRBV28; clone size: -; CDR3 DNA: TGTGCCAGCATCCCGGGGACGGGTAGCTCCTACGAGCAGTACTTC; CDR3 protein: CASIPGTGSSYEQYF
J gene: TRBJ1-5; D gene: -; V gene: TRBV30; clone size: -; CDR3 DNA: TGTGCCTGGAGTGACAGGGTGAGGGAGCCCCAGCATTTT; CDR3 protein: CAWSDRVREPQHF
J gene: TRBJ1-4; D gene: TRBD1; V gene: TRBV27; clone size: few; CDR3 DNA: TGTGCCAGCAGTTCTATTGGGACAGGGGGATTCGGTAATGAAAAACTGTTTTTT; CDR3 protein: CASSSIGTGGFGNEKLFF
J gene: TRBJ1-4; D gene: TRBD1; V gene: TRBV10-2; clone size: -; CDR3 DNA: TGCGCCAGCAGTGCGCGAGGGACAGGTGAAGATGAAAAACTGTTTTTT; CDR3 protein: CASSARGTGEDEKLFF
J gene: TRBJ1-4; D gene: -; V gene: TRBV28; clone size: -; CDR3 DNA: TGTGCCACGGGGCTGAATGAAAAACTGTTTTTT; CDR3 protein: CATGLNEKLFF
J gene: TRBJ1-3; D gene: -; V gene: TRBV6-5; clone size: -; CDR3 DNA: TGTGCCAGCAGCGTGGACAGCTCTGGAAACACCATATATTTT; CDR3 protein: CASSVDSSGNTIYF
J gene: TRBJ1-5; D gene: -; V gene: TRBV12-3/TRBV12-4; clone size: -; CDR3 DNA: TGTGCCAGCAGCCGAGGAGGTCAGCCCCAGCATTTT; CDR3 protein: CASSRGGQPQHF
J gene: TRBJ2-7; D gene: -; V gene: TRBV15; clone size: few; CDR3 DNA: TGTGCCACCAGCAGGGACCGATCATTATACGAGCAGTACTTC; CDR3 protein: CATSRDRSLYEQYF
J gene: TRBJ2-1; D gene: TRBD2; V gene: TRBV6-2/TRBV6-3; clone size: -; CDR3 DNA: TGTGCCAGCAGTTACGGGGGGACTAGCGGGAGGGCCTTGTTCTTC; CDR3 protein: CASSYGGTSGRALFF
J gene: TRBJ2-3; D gene: TRBD2; V gene: TRBV19; clone size: -; CDR3 DNA: TGTGCCAGTAGTTATACCCCGGGAGGTGGTGATACGCAGTATTTT; CDR3 protein: CASSYTPGGGDTQYF